This T cell receptor (beta chain) was recovered during a study of cytomegalovirus exposure and HLA in healthy donors. Study as a whole: Of more than 350 genotyped donors, around 84% clustered with self-reported Caucasian donors. Study-level points and caveats: Indistinguishable V segments, including TRBV6-2 and TRBV6-3, were excluded. Most CMV-associated TCR beta chains were later found to appear HLA-restricted.

Primers for the PCR totalled 60 Vbeta and 13 Jbeta. The repertoire was sequenced with immunoSEQ multiplex PCR; TCRdb's copy has only in-frame clones and lacks some. This sample's table reports fewer than 50,000 clones. With respect to this clone: Its antigen remains unidentified.

Trimming at V came to 3 bases and at J to 5 bases, leaving 7 bases not matched to a gene. Germline V gene lookup returns CDR1 LNHDA and CDR2 SQIVND (reference sequence). This CDR3 spans 15 amino acids. The sample was PBMCs. The TCR comes from a male donor in good health and CMV-seronegative. This rearrangement joins TRBV19 to TRBJ2-1; 7 nucleotides align to TRBD1. Here the CDR3 DNA reads TGTGCCAGTAGTATCGCTGGACAGGCAAACAATGAGCAGTTCTTC. Protein product: CASSIAGQANNEQFF.